The 27 T cell receptor beta chains reported below all come from one sample, sequenced in a study of blood T cell repertoires in COVID-19 (dated by TCRdb to about 2020). The library was made by the immunoSEQ multiplex PCR assay. TCRdb provides this immuneACCESS table in a form limited to in-frame rearrangements. Some clones are lacking; in checked studies, under half of them reflect an unresolved V gene, and why the rest are absent is not known. The sample contains approximately 100,000 clones, over 70% of them found a single time. Clones ranked in the top ten supply roughly 4% of the sample. Sequenced input: peripheral blood. The receptors were gathered from a human donor in a cohort sampled during active or convalescent COVID-19.

CDR3 loop: CASSTLGTGFGLGFYEQYF. CDR3 DNA: TGTGCCAGCAGTACCCTTGGGACAGGGTTCGGTCTGGGTTTCTACGAGCAGTACTTC. The chain joins TRBV28 to TRBJ2-7, with TRBD1 matching 9 bases. Germline assignment: CDR1 MDHEN and CDR2 SYDVKM. This CDR3 has 19 amino acids. The ends lost 5 bases at V and 3 bases at J; junction bases unmatched: 20.

The CDR3 reads CASSFTENTEAFF. The CDR3 DNA reads TGTGCCAGCAGCTTTACAGAAAACACTGAAGCTTTCTTT. V gene TRBV7-9 combines with J gene TRBJ1-1; D unresolved. V was clipped by 3 bases and J by 2 bases, with 7 bases between them. The CDR3 has 13 residues. The germline V gene encodes CDR1 SEHNR and CDR2 FQNEAQ (reference sequence).

The chain carries TRBV27 and TRBJ1-1; TRBD1 aligns across 8 bases. CDR1 and CDR2 from the germline V gene are MNHEY and SMNVEV (reference sequence). The CDR3 is 15 amino acids. V was clipped by 5 bases and J by 4 bases; unmatched bases: 9. This CDR3 reads CASSRGLTGGTEAFF. CDR3 coding DNA: TGTGCCAGCAGTAGGGGATTAACAGGGGGCACTGAAGCTTTCTTT.

Comments on this clone: It differs at one base from a far larger clone, so likely a read error. The chain is built from TRBV9 and TRBJ2-5; 7 nucleotides align to TRBD1. The CDR3 length is 13 residues. Germline lookup yields CDR1 SGDLS and CDR2 YYNGEE. The CDR3 spells CACSAARGETQYF. CDR3 sequence (DNA): TGTGCCTGCAGCGCCGCCAGGGGGGAGACCCAGTACTTC.

The chain carries TRBV27 and TRBJ2-7, with D uncertain. Germline V gene data show CDR1 as MNHEY and CDR2 as SMNVEV (reference sequence). This CDR3 is 15 amino acids long. With 0 bases removed from V and 0 bases from J, the gap between germline ends came to 9 bases. The CDR3 bases are TGTGCCAGCAGTTTATCGGTACAGACCTCCTACGAGCAGTACTTC. It is translated as CASSLSVQTSYEQYF.

This clone was counted a single time. The J gene is TRBJ2-1, the V gene TRBV2; maybe TRBD2 (5 bases). Germline assignment: CDR1 SNHLY and CDR2 FYNNEI. V was trimmed by 11 bases and J by 6 bases, leaving 11 bases between them. The CDR3 loop spans 11 amino acids. The CDR3 is CASAVINEQFF. The CDR3 DNA sequence: TGTGCCTCAGCGGTTATCAATGAGCAGTTCTTC.

V is TRBV27 and J is TRBJ1-6, with D maybe TRBD1 (6 bases). The CDR3 has 14 amino acids. Germline lookup yields CDR1 MNHEY and CDR2 SMNVEV (reference sequence). Trimming took 6 bases from V and 7 from J, leaving 13 bases between them. CDR3 sequence reads: CASSPRGQNSPLHF. In nucleotides, the CDR3 is TGTGCCAGCAGCCCCAGGGGTCAGAATTCACCCCTCCACTTT.

V is TRBV19 and J is TRBJ2-3; 7 bases line up with TRBD1. Germline V CDR1 and CDR2: LNHDA, SQIVND (reference sequence). The junction had 5 bases not matched to a gene; V was cut back by 6 bases and J by 2 bases. CDR3 length: 14 residues. CDR3 loop: CASRLGQNTDTQYF. The CDR3 DNA reads as TGTGCCAGTAGATTGGGACAGAACACAGATACGCAGTATTTT.

The rearrangement joins TRBV2 to TRBJ2-2; 9 bases are a match to TRBD2. V shed 11 bases, J shed 3 bases, and the junction held 7 bases outside the gene matches. The CDR3 has 14 residues. Germline V gene data show CDR1 as SNHLY and CDR2 as FYNNEI. The CDR3 reads CASRREGYTGELFF. CDR3 coding DNA: TGTGCCTCCAGGCGGGAGGGATACACCGGGGAGCTGTTTTTT. The full variable domain, rest sourced from reference TRBV2 and TRBJ2-2, is EPEVTQTPSHQVTQMGQEVILRCVPISNHLYFYWYRQILGQKVEFLVSFYNNEISEKSEIFDDQFSVERPDGSNFTLKIRSTKLEDSAMYFCASRREGYTGELFFGEGSRLTVL.

V is TRBV2 and J is TRBJ2-1; 9 positions agree with TRBD2. CDR1 is SNHLY and CDR2 is FYNNEI in the germline V gene. The CDR3 runs to 14 residues. V shed 2 bases and J 13 bases; nucleotides not matched to a gene: 9. The CDR3 DNA reads TGTGCCAGCAGTGAAAAGCTAGCGGGGCCCTCCCAGTTCTTC. Amino acid sequence: CASSEKLAGPSQFF.

The chain couples TRBV19 to TRBJ1-2, with D tentatively TRBD1 (6 bases). Trimming left V 3 bases short and J 4 bases short, with 12 bases between. Germline lookup yields CDR1 LNHDA and CDR2 SQIVND (reference sequence). The CDR3 loop spans 14 amino acids. The CDR3 region is CASSISQGTYGYTF. DNA for the CDR3: TGTGCCAGTAGTATTTCCCAGGGGACCTATGGCTACACCTTC.

The rearrangement links TRBV4-3 to TRBJ1-2; no clear D gene. CDR1 LGHNA and CDR2 YSLEER come from the germline V gene. The V gene lost 0 bases and the J gene lost 0 bases, with 26 bases spanning the gap. This CDR3 has 21 residues. The CDR3 DNA is TGCGCCAGCAGCCAAGATCCGGGAGTCATCCGAATCCTACCCCCTAACTATGGCTACACCTTC. Translating it yields CASSQDPGVIRILPPNYGYTF.

The sample holds a few counts of this clone. The J gene is TRBJ2-1, the V gene TRBV7-2, with 14 bases fitting TRBD2. The germline V gene has CDR1 SGHTA and CDR2 FQGNSA. This CDR3 is built from 15 residues. V was clipped by 8 bases and J by 6 bases; unmatched bases: 6. The CDR3 loop is CASGGLAGVFNEQFF. For the CDR3, the DNA is TGTGCCAGCGGGGGACTAGCGGGAGTTTTCAATGAGCAGTTCTTC.

The V call is TRBV5-4, the J call TRBJ2-1; the D gene is possibly TRBD1 (6 bases). The germline V gene encodes CDR1 SGHNT and CDR2 YYREEE (reference sequence). The CDR3 extends over 15 amino acids. V was pared by 4 bases and J by 7 bases, with 18 bases between. The CDR3 sequence is CASSMSADRRNEQFF. The CDR3 DNA reads TGTGCCAGCAGCATGAGCGCCGACAGGAGGAATGAGCAGTTCTTC.

This chain uses TRBV5-1 with TRBJ2-3; 12 bases agree with TRBD2. The V gene's germline CDR1 is SGHRS and CDR2 YFSETQ. The junction had 10 bases not matched to a gene; V was cut back by 4 bases and J by 7 bases. The CDR3 contains 16 residues. CDR3 amino acids: CASSRGLAGPDNTQYF. The CDR3 DNA reads TGCGCCAGCAGCCGCGGACTAGCGGGACCAGATAATACGCAGTATTTT.

The chain employs TRBV2 and TRBJ2-2, with 10 bases matching TRBD2. CDR1 is SNHLY, CDR2 FYNNEI, per germline. The CDR3 covers 15 residues. With 7 bases clipped from V and 4 bases from J, the junction kept 6 bases outside the gene matches. The CDR3 DNA follows: TGTGCCAGCAAAGGGACTAGCGTGGGCACCGGGGAGCTGTTTTTT. Protein sequence: CASKGTSVGTGELFF.

The rearrangement uses TRBV7-3 and TRBJ2-3; perhaps TRBD1 as D (5 bases). Germline loops: CDR1 SGHTA, CDR2 FQGTGA. The CDR3 runs to 15 residues. The V gene lost 4 bases and the J gene lost 1 base, with 12 bases spanning the gap. CDR3 loop: CASSSQGLGTDTQYF. The CDR3 region has the DNA TGTGCCAGCAGCTCCCAGGGTTTAGGCACAGATACGCAGTATTTT.

This chain links TRBV19 with TRBJ2-3; TRBD2 agrees at 7 bases. This CDR3 comprises 13 residues. V was pared by 3 bases and J by 4 bases, with 1 base of the junction left unmatched. Germline V gene lookup returns CDR1 LNHDA and CDR2 SQIVND (reference sequence). The CDR3 region is CASSIGLADTQYF. The CDR3 DNA reads TGTGCCAGTAGTATCGGACTAGCAGATACGCAGTATTTT.

The chain uses TRBV10-2 and TRBJ2-1; 9 nucleotides agree with TRBD2. V trimming: 6 bases; J trimming: 4 bases; junction bases outside the gene matches: 10. This CDR3 has 16 amino acids. Germline V gene lookup returns CDR1 WSHSY and CDR2 SAAADI. CDR3 in DNA: TGCGCCAGCAGCGAACCGACTAGCGGCCTATACAATGAGCAGTTCTTC. The encoded protein is CASSEPTSGLYNEQFF.

The chain is built from TRBV11-2 and TRBJ2-7; TRBD1 is a possible D gene (6 bases). Trimming left V 4 bases short and J 5 bases short, with 15 bases between. The germline gives CDR1 SGHAT, CDR2 FQNNGV. The CDR3 is 14 residues long. The chain's CDR3 is CASSYGQRGNEQYF. In DNA form, the CDR3 reads TGTGCCAGCAGCTACGGACAGAGGGGGAACGAGCAGTACTTC. Combining the CDR3 with reference TRBV11-2 and TRBJ2-7 gives the whole variable domain EAGVAQSPRYKIIEKRQSVAFWCNPISGHATLYWYQQILGQGPKLLIQFQNNGVVDDSQLPKDRFSAERLKGVDSTLKIQPAKLEDSAVYLCASSYGQRGNEQYFGPGTRLTVT.

This clone occurred once. The V and J genes are TRBV12-3 or TRBV12-4 and TRBJ1-4; 8 bases align to TRBD1. The J segment lost 10 bases and the V segment lost 7 bases, leaving 8 bases of the junction unmatched. The CDR3 spans 13 residues. Here the CDR3 DNA reads TGTGCCAGCACCTTCAGGGGGCCGGGAAAACTGTTTTTT. Translation: CASTFRGPGKLFF.

The chain has TRBV3-1 (or the pseudogene TRBV3-2) and TRBJ1-4; D is perhaps TRBD1 (5 bases). Between the trimmed V and J ends, which lost 2 bases and 7 bases, there was a span of 8 bases. There are 13 residues in the CDR3. In germline, CDR1 is LGHDT, CDR2 YNNKEL (reference sequence). CDR3 bases: TGTGCCAGCAGCCAACAGGGCGGTGAAAAACTGTTTTTT. Protein: CASSQQGGEKLFF.

The chain combines TRBV9 with TRBJ2-3, with TRBD2 matching 7 bases. This CDR3 is 16 amino acids long. Per germline, CDR1 SGDLS and CDR2 YYNGEE. V was pared by 1 base and J by 6 bases, with 11 bases of the junction left unmatched. CDR3 loop: CASSVTSARNSDTQYF. The CDR3 nucleotides are TGTGCCAGCAGCGTAACTAGCGCACGTAACTCGGATACGCAGTATTTT.

V gene TRBV28 combines with J gene TRBJ1-2, with a possible D match to TRBD1 (5 bases). This CDR3 contains 11 residues. V lost 5 bases and J lost 8, with 9 bases in between. Germline-derived CDR1 and CDR2 are MDHEN and SYDVKM. The CDR3 nucleotides read TGTGCCAGCAGTGGACACGAAGGCTACACCTTC. This encodes CASSGHEGYTF.

The chain has TRBV7-3 and TRBJ2-1; a weak D match, TRBD1 (6 bases). The CDR3 has 16 amino acids. Germline V lookup: CDR1 SGHTA, CDR2 FQGTGA. V lost 6 bases to trimming and J lost 10 bases, with 25 bases between them. CDR3 nucleotides: TGTGCCAGCAGGGTGACCGGGACAACCTATTCGGGGGAGCAGTTCTTC. Translating gives CASRVTGTTYSGEQFF.

The chain links TRBV5-1 to TRBJ2-3, with TRBD2 matching over 10 bases. Trimming removed 4 bases from V and 2 bases from J; junction bases left unmatched: 4. CDR1 SGHRS and CDR2 YFSETQ come from the germline V gene. This CDR3 comprises 15 residues. The CDR3 sequence is CASSRTSGNTDTQYF. CDR3 nucleotides: TGCGCCAGCAGCAGGACTAGCGGAAACACAGATACGCAGTATTTT.

V gene TRBV5-4 combines with J gene TRBJ1-2; TRBD1 agrees at 10 bases. The CDR3 extends over 17 amino acids. Germline V gives CDR1 SGHNT, CDR2 YYREEE (reference sequence). The junction had 15 bases not matched to a gene; V was cut back by 3 bases and J by 7 bases. Written as DNA, the CDR3 is TGTGCCAGCAGCTCCCCGGCGACAGGGGGCTCCGTTCTTGGCTACACCTTC. Protein sequence: CASSSPATGGSVLGYTF.